A single T cell receptor beta chain is shown here with its context. Its antigen is not identified. At one boundary the junction diverges from the germline segment, which might be a read error. Germline V gene data show CDR1 as KGHSH and CDR2 as LQKENI. The CDR3 spans 13 residues. This record belongs to a study of cytomegalovirus exposure and HLA in healthy donors. The PCR had 60 Vbeta and 13 Jbeta primers. Assay: immunoSEQ multiplex PCR; the TCRdb copy retains only in-frame clones and omits some. The sample yields some 13,000 clones, about two thirds seen once. Study observations and caveats: Presence/absence analyses assumed roughly uniform sequencing depth across donors.

This TCR was sampled from a woman aged 45-65 years in good health and CMV-seropositive. The chain couples TRBV18 to TRBJ2-7, with D possibly TRBD2 on 5 matching bases. The sample consisted of PBMCs. CDR3 protein: CASSPVSEGEQYF. CDR3 coding DNA: TGTGCCAGCTCTCCAGTCTCAGAGGGCGAGCAATACTTC.